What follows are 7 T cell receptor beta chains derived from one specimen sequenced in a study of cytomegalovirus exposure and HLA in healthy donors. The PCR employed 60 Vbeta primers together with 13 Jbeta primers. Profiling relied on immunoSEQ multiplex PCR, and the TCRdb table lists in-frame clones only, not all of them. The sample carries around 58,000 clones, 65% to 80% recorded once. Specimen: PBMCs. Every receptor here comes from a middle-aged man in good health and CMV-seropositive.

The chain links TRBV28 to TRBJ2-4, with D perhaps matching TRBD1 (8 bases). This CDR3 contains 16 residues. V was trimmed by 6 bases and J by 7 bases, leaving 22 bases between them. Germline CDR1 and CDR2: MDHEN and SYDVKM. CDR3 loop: CASSPGGQGATNIQYF. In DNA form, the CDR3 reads TGTGCCAGCAGCCCCGGGGGGCAGGGGGCAACGAACATTCAGTACTTC.

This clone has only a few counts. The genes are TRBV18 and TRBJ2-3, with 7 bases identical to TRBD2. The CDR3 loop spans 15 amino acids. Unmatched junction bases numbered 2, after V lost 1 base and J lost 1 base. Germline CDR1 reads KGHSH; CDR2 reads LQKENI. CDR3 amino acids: CASSPLRGGTDTQYF. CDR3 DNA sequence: TGTGCCAGCTCACCACTCCGGGGGGGCACAGATACGCAGTATTTT. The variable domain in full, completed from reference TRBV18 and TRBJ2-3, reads NAGVMQNPRHLVRRRGQEARLRCSPMKGHSHVYWYRQLPEEGLKFMVYLQKENIIDESGMPKERFSAEFPKEGPSILRIQQVVRGDSAAYFCASSPLRGGTDTQYFGPGTRLTVL.

CDR3 in amino acids: CASSSRGGRYNSPLHF. CDR3 coding DNA: TGTGCCAGCAGCTCCCGGGGGGGCAGGTATAATTCACCCCTCCACTTT. This chain connects TRBV7-2 to TRBJ1-6; possible D gene TRBD1, 6 bases. Trimming shortened V by 4 bases and J by 4 bases, and 14 bases separated the two germline ends. The germline CDR1 and CDR2 sequences are SGHTA and FQGNSA. This CDR3 has 16 residues.

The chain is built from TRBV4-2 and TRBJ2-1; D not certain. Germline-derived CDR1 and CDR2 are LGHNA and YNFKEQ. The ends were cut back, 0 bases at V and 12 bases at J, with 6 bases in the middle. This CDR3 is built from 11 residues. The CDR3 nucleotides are TGTGCCAGCAGCCAAGATATTGTGCAGTTCTTC. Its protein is CASSQDIVQFF.

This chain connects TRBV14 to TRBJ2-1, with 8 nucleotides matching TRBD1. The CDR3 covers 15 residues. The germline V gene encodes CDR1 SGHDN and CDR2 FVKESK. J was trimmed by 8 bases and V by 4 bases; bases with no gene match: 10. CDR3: CASSRRTGRGDEQFF. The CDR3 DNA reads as TGTGCCAGCAGCCGACGGACAGGGCGAGGGGATGAGCAGTTCTTC.

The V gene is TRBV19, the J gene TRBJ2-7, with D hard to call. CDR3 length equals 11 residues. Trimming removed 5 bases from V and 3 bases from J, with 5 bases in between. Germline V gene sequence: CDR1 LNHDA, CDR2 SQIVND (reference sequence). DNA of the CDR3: TGTGCCAGTAGTCGAGACTACGAGCAGTACTTC. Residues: CASSRDYEQYF.

The CDR3 sequence is CAWSSSPYEQYF. Written as DNA, the CDR3 is TGTGCCTGGAGTTCCTCCCCCTACGAGCAGTACTTC. The rearrangement joins TRBV30 to TRBJ2-7; D ambiguous. The CDR3 is 12 residues long. Trimming pared 2 bases from V and 2 bases from J, leaving 7 bases between. Germline lookup yields CDR1 GTSNPN and CDR2 SVGIG (reference sequence). The full variable domain, its missing parts supplied by reference TRBV30 and TRBJ2-7, is SQTIHQWPATLVQPVGSPLSLECTVEGTSNPNLYWYRQAAGRGLQLLFYSVGIGQISSEVPQNLSASRPQDRQFILSSKKLLLSDSGFYLCAWSSSPYEQYFGPGTRLTVT.